This T cell receptor (beta chain) was sequenced for a study of control samples from healthy donors and cancer patients (dated by TCRdb to about 2020). The library was prepared using the immunoSEQ multiplex PCR assay. As stored in TCRdb, this immuneACCESS dataset retains in-frame rearrangements with V and J assigned. A fraction of the clones does not appear; measured against another copy, unresolved V genes explain less than half of the discrepancy, and the remainder lacks a known reason. This sample lists about 120,000 clones; 75% to 90% were detected once. The top ten clonotypes cover 1.1% of the sample. Worth noting for this clone: Its specific antigen is unknown. The record has no base qualities; no much larger clone is one base away.

As encoded in the germline V gene (reference sequence), CDR1 is LNHNV while CDR2 is YYDKDF. The CDR3, cysteine through phenylalanine, is 15 amino acids long. Only the CDR3 part of the read is kept: 45 bases, read in frame from the first base. V sheds 1 base and J sheds 1 base, leaving 8 bases between their ends. In this chain, TRBV15 is recombined with TRBJ1-5; the D gene is not confidently resolved. This sequence was found in a woman aged 45-59 years with colorectal cancer. Sequencing was done on a sample of PBMCs. Here is the DNA: TGTGCCACCAGCAGAGGGCAGGAAAGCAATCAGCCCCAGCATTTT. This is translated as CATSRGQESNQPQHF.